Listed below are T cell receptor beta chains from one sample, sequenced in a study of blood T cell repertoires in COVID-19. The protocol was immunoSEQ multiplex PCR, while the TCRdb copy is restricted to in-frame clones and leaves out a portion. The sample includes 200,000 to 250,000 clones, 86% seen only once; the top ten take approximately 2.8%. Sequenced: PBMCs or T cells enriched from blood (not recorded which). These receptors were taken from a woman aged 50 to 60 in a cohort exposed to, infected with or recovered from COVID-19 (not recorded which). CDR3s include the opening cysteine and the closing phenylalanine or tryptophan. The order of the fields is V gene, J gene, D gene, clone size, CDR3 protein, CDR3 DNA. The D gene is left open where the match is weak. Clone size appears in some rows only: once, few, many, or a class for an expanded clone.

v_gene: TRBV20-1; j_gene: TRBJ1-4; d_gene: NA; abundance: NA; CDR3aa: CSAGHNEKLFF; CDR3nt: TGCAGTGCCGGACATAATGAAAAACTGTTTTTT
v_gene: TRBV5-1; j_gene: TRBJ1-2; d_gene: TRBD1; abundance: few; CDR3aa: CASSLGGTGNYGYTF; CDR3nt: TGCGCCAGCAGCTTGGGCGGGACAGGGAACTATGGCTACACCTTC
v_gene: TRBV24-1; j_gene: TRBJ1-2; d_gene: TRBD1; abundance: once; CDR3aa: CATSYRGGYTF; CDR3nt: TGTGCCACCAGCTACAGGGGTGGCTACACCTTC
v_gene: TRBV4-3; j_gene: TRBJ1-3; d_gene: NA; abundance: NA; CDR3aa: CASSPSWASQTGSSGNTIYF; CDR3nt: TGCGCCAGCAGCCCCTCCTGGGCTTCCCAGACGGGGAGCTCTGGAAACACCATATATTTT
v_gene: TRBV7-8; j_gene: TRBJ1-2; d_gene: NA; abundance: NA; CDR3aa: CASSVRTGTRTKDGYTF; CDR3nt: TGTGCCAGCAGCGTACGAACCGGGACACGGACAAAAGATGGCTACACCTTC
v_gene: TRBV5-4; j_gene: TRBJ1-1; d_gene: TRBD1; abundance: NA; CDR3aa: CASSPRDRVLNLEAFF; CDR3nt: TGTGCCAGCAGCCCGCGAGACAGGGTCTTGAACCTTGAAGCTTTCTTT
v_gene: TRBV4-3; j_gene: TRBJ1-1; d_gene: NA; abundance: NA; CDR3aa: CASSQSGFVTEAFF; CDR3nt: TGCGCCAGCAGCCAAAGCGGTTTCGTGACTGAAGCTTTCTTT
v_gene: TRBV10-1; j_gene: TRBJ2-2; d_gene: TRBD2; abundance: NA; CDR3aa: CASSESAGTGELFF; CDR3nt: TGCGCCAGCAGTGAGTCAGCGGGAACCGGGGAGCTGTTTTTT
v_gene: TRBV14; j_gene: TRBJ2-1; d_gene: TRBD2; abundance: NA; CDR3aa: CASSQLAGVLNEQFF; CDR3nt: TGTGCCAGCAGCCAACTAGCGGGGGTATTGAATGAGCAGTTCTTC
v_gene: TRBV7-2; j_gene: TRBJ1-1; d_gene: TRBD1; abundance: NA; CDR3aa: CASSSTGTGNTEAFF; CDR3nt: TGTGCCAGCAGTTCGACCGGGACAGGGAACACTGAAGCTTTCTTT
v_gene: TRBV5-4; j_gene: TRBJ2-7; d_gene: TRBD1; abundance: NA; CDR3aa: CASSAPGQSSYEQYF; CDR3nt: TGTGCCAGCAGCGCTCCGGGACAGAGCTCCTACGAGCAGTACTTC
v_gene: TRBV6-5; j_gene: TRBJ2-2; d_gene: NA; abundance: NA; CDR3aa: CASSYGLAGNTGELFF; CDR3nt: TGTGCCAGCAGTTACGGGTTGGCGGGGAACACCGGGGAGCTGTTTTTT
v_gene: TRBV2; j_gene: TRBJ2-6; d_gene: TRBD2; abundance: NA; CDR3aa: CASSVSGTGANVLTF; CDR3nt: TGTGCCAGCAGTGTAAGCGGGACTGGGGCCAACGTCCTGACTTTC
v_gene: TRBV4-3; j_gene: TRBJ2-3; d_gene: NA; abundance: NA; CDR3aa: CASSPRKTASTDTQYF; CDR3nt: TGCGCCAGCAGCCCCCGGAAGACTGCTAGCACAGATACGCAGTATTTT
v_gene: TRBV5-1; j_gene: TRBJ1-3; d_gene: TRBD1; abundance: NA; CDR3aa: CASSPTGQGGNTIYF; CDR3nt: TGCGCCAGCAGCCCCACCGGACAGGGAGGAAACACCATATATTTT
v_gene: TRBV6-5; j_gene: TRBJ2-2; d_gene: NA; abundance: once; CDR3aa: CASRSGNTGELFF; CDR3nt: TGTGCCTCCCGCTCCGGGAACACCGGGGAGCTGTTTTTT
v_gene: TRBV4-3; j_gene: TRBJ2-1; d_gene: TRBD2; abundance: once; CDR3aa: CASSQDGASGGAPNEQFF; CDR3nt: TGCGCCAGCAGCCAAGATGGAGCTAGCGGGGGGGCCCCGAATGAGCAGTTCTTC
v_gene: TRBV24-1; j_gene: TRBJ1-2; d_gene: NA; abundance: NA; CDR3aa: CATSDPVASNYGYTF; CDR3nt: TGTGCCACCAGTGACCCGGTAGCTTCTAACTATGGCTACACCTTC
v_gene: TRBV9; j_gene: TRBJ2-7; d_gene: NA; abundance: NA; CDR3aa: CASSPSGDTYEQYF; CDR3nt: TGTGCCAGCAGCCCAAGTGGGGACACCTACGAGCAGTACTTC
v_gene: TRBV4-3; j_gene: TRBJ2-7; d_gene: NA; abundance: NA; CDR3aa: CASSQDRVGGASSYEQYF; CDR3nt: TGCGCCAGCAGCCAAGATAGGGTAGGGGGGGCAAGCTCCTACGAGCAGTACTTC
v_gene: TRBV28; j_gene: TRBJ2-7; d_gene: TRBD2; abundance: NA; CDR3aa: CASSLSGGFGYEQYF; CDR3nt: TGTGCCAGCAGTCTCAGCGGGGGGTTCGGCTACGAGCAGTACTTC
v_gene: TRBV19; j_gene: TRBJ2-7; d_gene: TRBD1; abundance: NA; CDR3aa: CASSIGTGGRSYEQYF; CDR3nt: TGTGCCAGTAGTATAGGCACAGGGGGTCGGTCCTACGAGCAGTACTTC
v_gene: TRBV13; j_gene: TRBJ2-7; d_gene: NA; abundance: NA; CDR3aa: CASSSRLGWDLAYEQYF; CDR3nt: TGTGCCAGCAGCTCCCGCCTTGGGTGGGACTTGGCCTACGAGCAGTACTTC
v_gene: TRBV18; j_gene: TRBJ2-7; d_gene: TRBD2; abundance: NA; CDR3aa: CASSPGGGPYEQYF; CDR3nt: TGTGCCAGCTCACCGGGCGGGGGGCCCTACGAGCAGTACTTC
v_gene: TRBV27; j_gene: TRBJ1-2; d_gene: NA; abundance: NA; CDR3aa: CASSLFGGDYGYTF; CDR3nt: TGTGCCAGCAGTTTATTTGGGGGGGACTATGGCTACACCTTC
v_gene: TRBV7-2; j_gene: TRBJ1-2; d_gene: TRBD1; abundance: NA; CDR3aa: CASSLEGGQAAYGYTF; CDR3nt: TGTGCCAGCAGCTTAGAGGGCGGACAGGCTGCTTATGGCTACACCTTC
v_gene: TRBV10-3; j_gene: TRBJ1-4; d_gene: NA; abundance: once; CDR3aa: CAISDTPATNEKLFF; CDR3nt: TGTGCCATCAGTGATACTCCTGCAACTAATGAAAAACTGTTTTTT
v_gene: TRBV18; j_gene: TRBJ2-1; d_gene: TRBD1; abundance: NA; CDR3aa: CASSYGTGEYSEQFF; CDR3nt: TGTGCCAGCTCCTACGGGACAGGGGAGTACAGTGAGCAGTTCTTC
v_gene: TRBV4-3; j_gene: TRBJ2-7; d_gene: TRBD2; abundance: NA; CDR3aa: CASSLHRGGQGYEQYF; CDR3nt: TGCGCCAGCAGCCTCCATCGGGGGGGGCAGGGCTACGAGCAGTACTTC
v_gene: TRBV18; j_gene: TRBJ2-2; d_gene: NA; abundance: NA; CDR3aa: CASSDPPGNTGELFF; CDR3nt: TGTGCCAGCTCCGATCCACCAGGAAACACCGGGGAGCTGTTTTTT
v_gene: TRBV10-1; j_gene: TRBJ1-1; d_gene: TRBD1; abundance: NA; CDR3aa: CASSATTGARDTEAFF; CDR3nt: TGCGCCAGCAGCGCGACCACAGGGGCGCGGGACACTGAAGCTTTCTTT
v_gene: TRBV5-1; j_gene: TRBJ1-1; d_gene: NA; abundance: few; CDR3aa: CASSLQDGGFSLAPLPYTEAFF; CDR3nt: TGCGCCAGCAGCTTGCAGGACGGAGGATTCTCTCTGGCCCCGCTACCCTACACTGAAGCTTTCTTT
v_gene: TRBV4-3; j_gene: TRBJ1-5; d_gene: TRBD1; abundance: once; CDR3aa: CASSQDRGQVQPQHF; CDR3nt: TGCGCCAGCAGCCAAGACAGGGGGCAAGTTCAGCCCCAGCATTTT